The clone carrying this T cell receptor beta chain showed up just a few times. V was cut by 4 bases and J by 1 base, with 8 bases left in between. The CDR3 is made up of 13 amino acids. Germline loops: CDR1 SQVTM, CDR2 ANQGSEA. This record belongs to a study of response to subunit inactivated influenza vaccine. TCRdb re-derived calls from the RT-PCR reads in MiXCR, one entry per CDR3 protein. The sample shows some 540,000 distinct CDR3 sequences, 20% to 25% of them seen only once. The same data also went into a second study, on T cells expressing NK-cell markers. Per that study: The TCR beta cDNA came from 5'RACE template switching with UMIs. In several experiments, sorting was confined to alpha-beta TCR T cells through use of an anti-gamma-delta TCR antibody. The HCMV specificity of the expanded NKG2C+ T cell clones stayed unresolved.

Sequenced material: CD4+ T cells sorted from PBMCs, taken 11 to 12 days after vaccination. This clonotype was sampled from a man in his fifties or sixties who received an inactivated influenza vaccine. The chain combines TRBV29-1 with TRBJ1-5, with D unresolved. In nucleotides, the CDR3 is TGCAGCGTTGCCGGTTCCAGCAATCAGCCCCAGCATTTT. Translation gives CSVAGSSNQPQHF.